The source of this T cell receptor beta chain is a study of OX40 agonist ivuxolimab in advanced cancers. Study context: Aged 23 to 79 with a mean of approximately 57 years, they were approximately 79% male.

Study findings and constraints: At 0.1 to 3.0 mg/kg, clonal expansion of CD4+ and CD8+ blood T cells had occurred by week 6. Partly responding patients at 0.1-3.0 mg/kg showed some of the smallest clonal expansion. CD8+ T cells (on average) carried more expanded clones than CD4+ T cells.

Trimming removed 5 bases from V and 1 base from J; junction bases left unmatched: 5. This CDR3 is built from 15 residues. Per germline, CDR1 SGHTA and CDR2 FQGTGA. As for this clone: What it recognizes is unknown.

Clones were sequenced by immunoSEQ multiplex PCR, and TCRdb holds only the in-frame ones, with some missing. The sample includes 50,000 to 75,000 clones, about 86% of them seen just once. The source material was CD4+ or CD8+ T cells sorted from blood, sampled in a trial of the OX40 agonist ivuxolimab. The chain links TRBV7-3 to TRBJ2-3; TRBD2 matches at 8 bases. The sequence was obtained from an adult with an advanced solid tumor such as melanoma, head and neck, liver or kidney cancer. CDR3 bases: TGTGCCAGCAGCCCGAAGCGGGGGCGCACAGATACGCAGTATTTT. Translating it yields CASSPKRGRTDTQYF.